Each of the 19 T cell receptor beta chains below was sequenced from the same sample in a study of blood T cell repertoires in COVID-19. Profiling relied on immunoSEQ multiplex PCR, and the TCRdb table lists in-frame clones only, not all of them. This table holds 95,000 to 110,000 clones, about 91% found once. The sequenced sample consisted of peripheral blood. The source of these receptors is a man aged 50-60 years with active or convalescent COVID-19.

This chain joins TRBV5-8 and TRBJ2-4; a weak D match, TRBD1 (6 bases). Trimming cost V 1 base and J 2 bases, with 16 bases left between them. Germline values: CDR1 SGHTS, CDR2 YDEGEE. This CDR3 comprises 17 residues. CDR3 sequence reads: CASSLRGQFFSKNIQYF. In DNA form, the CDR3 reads TGTGCCAGCAGCTTGAGAGGACAGTTCTTTTCCAAAAACATTCAGTACTTC. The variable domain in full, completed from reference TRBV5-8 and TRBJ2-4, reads EAGVTQSPTHLIKTRGQQATLRCSPISGHTSVYWYQQALGLGLQFLLWYDEGEERNRGNFPPRFSGRQFPNYSSELNVNALELEDSALYLCASSLRGQFFSKNIQYFGAGTRLSVL.

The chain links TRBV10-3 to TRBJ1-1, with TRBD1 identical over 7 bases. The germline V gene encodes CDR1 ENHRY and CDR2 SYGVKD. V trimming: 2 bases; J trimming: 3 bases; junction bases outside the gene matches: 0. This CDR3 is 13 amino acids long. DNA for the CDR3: TGTGCCATCAGTGAGACAGGGGACACTGAAGCTTTCTTT. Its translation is CAISETGDTEAFF.

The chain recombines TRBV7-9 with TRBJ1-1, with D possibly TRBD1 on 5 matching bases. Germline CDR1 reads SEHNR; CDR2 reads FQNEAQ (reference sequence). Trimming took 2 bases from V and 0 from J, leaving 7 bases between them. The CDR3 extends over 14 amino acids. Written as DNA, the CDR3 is TGTGCCAGCAGCTTACAGGGTTTGAACACTGAAGCTTTCTTT. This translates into CASSLQGLNTEAFF.

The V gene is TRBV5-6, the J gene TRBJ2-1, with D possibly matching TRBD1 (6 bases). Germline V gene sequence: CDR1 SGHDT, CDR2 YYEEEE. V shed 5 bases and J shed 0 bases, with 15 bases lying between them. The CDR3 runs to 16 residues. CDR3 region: CASSRPLGGSYNEQFF. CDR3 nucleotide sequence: TGTGCCAGCAGTCGGCCGCTAGGGGGCTCCTACAATGAGCAGTTCTTC. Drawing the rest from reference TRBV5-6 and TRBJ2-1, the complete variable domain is DAGVTQSPTHLIKTRGQQVTLRCSPKSGHDTVSWYQQALGQGPQFIFQYYEEEERQRGNFPDRFSGHQFPNYSSELNVNALLLGDSALYLCASSRPLGGSYNEQFFGPGTRLTVL.

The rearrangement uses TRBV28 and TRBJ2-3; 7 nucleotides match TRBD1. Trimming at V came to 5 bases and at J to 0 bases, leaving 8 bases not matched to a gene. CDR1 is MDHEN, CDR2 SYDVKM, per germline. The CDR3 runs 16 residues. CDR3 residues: CASSKTGVLSTDTQYF. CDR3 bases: TGTGCCAGCAGTAAAACAGGGGTACTGAGCACAGATACGCAGTATTTT. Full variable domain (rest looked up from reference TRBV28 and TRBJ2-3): DVKVTQSSRYLVKRTGEKVFLECVQDMDHENMFWYRQDPGLGLRLIYFSYDVKMKEKGDIPEGYSVSREKKERFSLILESASTNQTSMYLCASSKTGVLSTDTQYFGPGTRLTVL.

This CDR3 reads CASSPRPGGDWDTEAFF. DNA for the CDR3: TGTGCCAGCTCACCACGTCCAGGGGGCGATTGGGACACTGAAGCTTTCTTT. This chain uses TRBV18 with TRBJ1-1; TRBD1 matches at 8 bases. The CDR3 is 17 residues long. In germline, CDR1 is KGHSH, CDR2 LQKENI. The junction had 10 bases not matched to a gene; V was cut back by 1 base and J by 3 bases.

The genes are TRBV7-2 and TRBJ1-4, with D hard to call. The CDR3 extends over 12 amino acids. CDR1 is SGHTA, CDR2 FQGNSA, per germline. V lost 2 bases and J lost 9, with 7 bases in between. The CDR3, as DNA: TGTGCCAGCAGCTTAAGACAACAAAAACTGTTTTTT. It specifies CASSLRQQKLFF.

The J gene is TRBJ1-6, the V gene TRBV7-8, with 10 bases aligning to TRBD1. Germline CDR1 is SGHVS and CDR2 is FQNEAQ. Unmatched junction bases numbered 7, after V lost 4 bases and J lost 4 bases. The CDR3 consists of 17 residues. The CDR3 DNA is TGTGCCAGCAGCTCCCGGGACAGGGGTGCTTATAATTCACCCCTCCACTTT. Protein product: CASSSRDRGAYNSPLHF.

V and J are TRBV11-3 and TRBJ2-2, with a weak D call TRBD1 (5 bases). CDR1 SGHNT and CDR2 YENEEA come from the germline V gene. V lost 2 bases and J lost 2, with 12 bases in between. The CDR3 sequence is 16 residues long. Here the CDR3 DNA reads TGTGCCAGCAGCTTATCTTGGCAGGGAAACACCGGGGAGCTGTTTTTT. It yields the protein CASSLSWQGNTGELFF.

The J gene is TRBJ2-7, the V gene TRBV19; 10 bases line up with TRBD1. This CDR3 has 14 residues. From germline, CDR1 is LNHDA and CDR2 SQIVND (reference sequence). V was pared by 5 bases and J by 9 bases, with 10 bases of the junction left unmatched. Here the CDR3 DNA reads TGTGCCAGTAGTCCCCAAGGGACAGGGGTTTTGCAGTACTTC. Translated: CASSPQGTGVLQYF.

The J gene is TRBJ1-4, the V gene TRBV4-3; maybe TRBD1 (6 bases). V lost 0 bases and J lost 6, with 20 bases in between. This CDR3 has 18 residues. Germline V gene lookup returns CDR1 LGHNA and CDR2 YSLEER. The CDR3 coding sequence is TGCGCCAGCAGCCAAGATGGTTTGGGTACAGGGTTTTATGAAAAACTGTTTTTT. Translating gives CASSQDGLGTGFYEKLFF.

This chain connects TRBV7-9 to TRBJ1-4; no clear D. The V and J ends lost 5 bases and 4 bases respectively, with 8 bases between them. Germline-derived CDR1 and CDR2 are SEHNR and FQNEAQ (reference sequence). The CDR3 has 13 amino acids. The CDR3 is CASSPTSNEKLFF. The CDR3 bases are TGTGCCAGCAGCCCAACAAGTAATGAAAAACTGTTTTTT.

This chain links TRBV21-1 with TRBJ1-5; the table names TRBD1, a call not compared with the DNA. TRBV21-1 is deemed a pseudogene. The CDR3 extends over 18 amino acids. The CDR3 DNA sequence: TGTGCCAGCAGCAGTCAGGGGGCCGAACAGGGATATACTCAGCCCCAGCATTTT. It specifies CASSSQGAEQGYTQPQHF.

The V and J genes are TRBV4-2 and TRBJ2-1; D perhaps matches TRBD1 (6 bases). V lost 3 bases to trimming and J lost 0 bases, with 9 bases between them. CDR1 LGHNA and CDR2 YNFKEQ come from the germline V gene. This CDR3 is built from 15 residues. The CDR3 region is CASSQIGGSYNEQFF. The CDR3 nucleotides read TGTGCCAGCAGCCAGATAGGGGGCTCCTACAATGAGCAGTTCTTC.

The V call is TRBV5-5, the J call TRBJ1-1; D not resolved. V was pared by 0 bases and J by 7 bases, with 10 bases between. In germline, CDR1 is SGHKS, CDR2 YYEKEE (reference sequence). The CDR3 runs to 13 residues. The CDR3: CASSLEVRGEAFF. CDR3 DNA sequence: TGTGCCAGCAGCTTGGAGGTGCGGGGTGAAGCTTTCTTT.

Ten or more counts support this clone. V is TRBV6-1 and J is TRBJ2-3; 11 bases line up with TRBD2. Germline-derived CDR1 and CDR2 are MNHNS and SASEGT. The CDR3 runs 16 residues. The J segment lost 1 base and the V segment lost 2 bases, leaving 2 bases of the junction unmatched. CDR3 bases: TGTGCCAGCAGTGAATTACTAGCGGGAGGCACAGATACGCAGTATTTT. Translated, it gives CASSELLAGGTDTQYF.

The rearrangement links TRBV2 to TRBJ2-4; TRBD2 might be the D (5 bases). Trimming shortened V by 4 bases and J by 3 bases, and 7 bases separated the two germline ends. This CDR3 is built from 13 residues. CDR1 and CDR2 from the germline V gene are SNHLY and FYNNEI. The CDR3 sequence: CASSVDYKNIQYF. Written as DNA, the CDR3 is TGTGCCAGCAGTGTAGACTACAAAAACATTCAGTACTTC.

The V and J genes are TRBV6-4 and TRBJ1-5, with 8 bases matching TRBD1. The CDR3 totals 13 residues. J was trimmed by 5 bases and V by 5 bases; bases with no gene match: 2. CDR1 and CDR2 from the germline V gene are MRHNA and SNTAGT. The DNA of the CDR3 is TGTGCCAGCAGTCAGGGGGCCGATCAGCCCCAGCATTTT. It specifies CASSQGADQPQHF.

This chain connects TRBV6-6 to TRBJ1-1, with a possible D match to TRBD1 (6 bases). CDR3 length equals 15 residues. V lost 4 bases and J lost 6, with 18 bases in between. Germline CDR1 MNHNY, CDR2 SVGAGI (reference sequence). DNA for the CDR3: TGTGCCAGCAGTTTTTCCGGGACAACGGGTGCTGAAGCTTTCTTT. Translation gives CASSFSGTTGAEAFF.